Listed below are T cell receptor beta chains from one sample, sequenced in a study of blood T cells in healthy people across ages. In TCRdb, the 5' RACE reads were re-called with MiXCR into one record per CDR3 protein. This table holds fewer than 950,000 distinct CDR3 sequences, around 36% found once. The sample consisted of blood. The receptors were gathered from a man younger than 30 in good health. Each CDR3 is given with its conserved first and last residue. Fields, in order: J gene, V gene, clone size, D gene, CDR3 DNA, CDR3 protein. D genes are given only for firm matches. A row's size may be missing; if present it is once, few, many or a size class.

J: TRBJ2-3
V: TRBV20-1
size: many
D: -
DNA: TGCAGTGCTAGAGATATCCTCGGCGCAGATACGCAGTATTTT
CDR3: CSARDILGADTQYF

J: TRBJ2-7
V: TRBV4-2
size: few
D: TRBD2
DNA: TGTGCCAGCAGCCTCTTTAGCGGGGGCGATAGCTCCTACGAGCAGTACTTC
CDR3: CASSLFSGGDSSYEQYF

J: TRBJ2-3
V: TRBV4-1
size: few
D: TRBD2
DNA: TGCGCCAGCAGCCAGGGGACTAGCGGGTCCTACTATACGCAGTATTTT
CDR3: CASSQGTSGSYYTQYF

J: TRBJ1-1
V: TRBV7-9
size: few
D: -
DNA: TGTGCCAGCAGCTTACTGGGGGTTGAGGACACTGAAGCTTTCTTT
CDR3: CASSLLGVEDTEAFF

J: TRBJ2-1
V: TRBV7-9
size: -
D: -
DNA: TGTGCCAGCAGCTCGATAGTAGGTTATATCAATGAGCAGTTCTTC
CDR3: CASSSIVGYINEQFF

J: TRBJ2-1
V: TRBV6-1
size: -
D: -
DNA: TGTACCAGCACCATAAGTGTGGGGTTCAATGAGCAGTTCTTC
CDR3: CTSTISVGFNEQFF

J: TRBJ2-1
V: TRBV11-2
size: -
D: TRBD2
DNA: TGTGCCAGCAGCGTCCGGCGGGGGGGTTTGAATGAGCAGTTCTTC
CDR3: CASSVRRGGLNEQFF

J: TRBJ1-5
V: TRBV27
size: -
D: TRBD1
DNA: TGTGCCAGCAGTTCAAACCCACAAACAGGGGGGGGACAGCCCCAGCATTTT
CDR3: CASSSNPQTGGGQPQHF

J: TRBJ2-5
V: TRBV5-1
size: -
D: -
DNA: TGCGCCAGTGCTAGGCCGGGGATGGGGGAGACCCAGTACTTC
CDR3: CASARPGMGETQYF

J: TRBJ1-4
V: TRBV4-3
size: -
D: -
DNA: TGCGCCAGCAGCCATGATCCGACGAGGGAGAAAGATGAAAAACTGTTTTTT
CDR3: CASSHDPTREKDEKLFF

J: TRBJ2-5
V: TRBV4-2
size: -
D: -
DNA: TGTGCCAGCAGCCAAGTGGGGACCGCGGAAGAGCAGTACTTC
CDR3: CASSQVGTAEEQYF

J: TRBJ1-6
V: TRBV12-3/TRBV12-4
size: -
D: -
DNA: TGTGCCAGCAGACCGTTGGCAGGGCCCAATTCACCCCTCCACTTT
CDR3: CASRPLAGPNSPLHF

J: TRBJ2-7
V: TRBV27
size: -
D: -
DNA: TGTGCCAGCAGTCCGTTGGGCAGGGGATACGAGCAGTACTTC
CDR3: CASSPLGRGYEQYF

J: TRBJ1-1
V: TRBV2
size: -
D: -
DNA: TGTGCCAGCAAGAACCGTGGACCCAACACTGAAGCTTTCTTT
CDR3: CASKNRGPNTEAFF

J: TRBJ2-2
V: TRBV27
size: -
D: -
DNA: TGTGCCAGCAGACTGGGACGCCAAACCGGGGAGCTGTTTTTT
CDR3: CASRLGRQTGELFF

J: TRBJ1-2
V: TRBV28
size: -
D: -
DNA: TGTGCCAGCAGTTCGCACACAGGACAGCTCGACGATAGCTACACCTTC
CDR3: CASSSHTGQLDDSYTF

J: TRBJ2-1
V: TRBV15
size: many
D: TRBD2
DNA: TGTGCCACCAGCAGAGTTGGGACTAGCGGGAATGAGCAGTTCTTC
CDR3: CATSRVGTSGNEQFF

J: TRBJ2-5
V: TRBV12-3/TRBV12-4
size: -
D: -
DNA: TGTGCCAGCAGTCCTTTGACAGGTCGGGGATACAATGAGCAGTACTTC
CDR3: CASSPLTGRGYNEQYF

J: TRBJ2-3
V: TRBV12-3/TRBV12-4
size: many
D: -
DNA: TGTGCCAGCAGTTTAGGGACCCCCGTGGATACGCAGTATTTT
CDR3: CASSLGTPVDTQYF

J: TRBJ2-1
V: TRBV6-2/TRBV6-3
size: many
D: TRBD2
DNA: TGTGCCAGCAGTTACCGGACTAGCGGTTACAATGAGCAGTTCTTC
CDR3: CASSYRTSGYNEQFF

J: TRBJ2-1
V: TRBV5-1
size: -
D: TRBD1
DNA: TGCGCCAGCAGCTTGGTAGGGGGCCAGAGCTCCTACAATGAGCAGTTCTTC
CDR3: CASSLVGGQSSYNEQFF

J: TRBJ1-1
V: TRBV20-1
size: few
D: -
DNA: TGCAGTGCTAGCATGGCAGGGCCGAACACTGAAGCTTTCTTT
CDR3: CSASMAGPNTEAFF

J: TRBJ2-7
V: TRBV3-1
size: -
D: TRBD1
DNA: TGTGCCAGCAGCCTAGTGGACAGGGCCTACGAGCAGTACTTC
CDR3: CASSLVDRAYEQYF

J: TRBJ2-1
V: TRBV29-1
size: few
D: -
DNA: TGCAGCGTCTCGACACGAACCTACAATGAGCAGTTCTTC
CDR3: CSVSTRTYNEQFF

J: TRBJ2-5
V: TRBV24-1
size: few
D: -
DNA: TGTGCCACCAGTGAAAGGTACGGGACCCAGTACTTC
CDR3: CATSERYGTQYF

J: TRBJ1-2
V: TRBV10-3
size: few
D: -
DNA: TGTGCCATCAGTGAATTAGACTATGGCTACACCTTC
CDR3: CAISELDYGYTF

J: TRBJ1-5
V: TRBV7-2
size: -
D: -
DNA: TGTGCCAGCAGCCCTGAGGCGGTCCTCCAGCCCCAGCATTTT
CDR3: CASSPEAVLQPQHF

J: TRBJ2-3
V: TRBV20-1
size: few
D: -
DNA: TGCAGTGCCCCCCGAGCGGCTACAGGTCACACAGATACGCAGTATTTT
CDR3: CSAPRAATGHTDTQYF

J: TRBJ2-5
V: TRBV3-1
size: -
D: TRBD2
DNA: TGTGCCAGCAGCCAAGACGGCGGACTAGTGAGCGAGACCCAGTACTTC
CDR3: CASSQDGGLVSETQYF

J: TRBJ1-4
V: TRBV12-3/TRBV12-4
size: -
D: TRBD1
DNA: TGTGCCAGCAGTATGACAGGGATAGGCGAAAAACTGTTTTTT
CDR3: CASSMTGIGEKLFF

J: TRBJ1-2
V: TRBV5-5
size: few
D: -
DNA: TGTGCCAGCAGCTTGGTGTCCGGGCAGGGAATATATGGCTACACCTTC
CDR3: CASSLVSGQGIYGYTF

J: TRBJ2-5
V: TRBV20-1
size: -
D: -
DNA: TGCAGTGCTCCCGACGGTTCAATGGAGACCCAGTACTTC
CDR3: CSAPDGSMETQYF

J: TRBJ1-2
V: TRBV4-1
size: few
D: -
DNA: TGCGCCAGCAGCCAAGAGGACAGTAGATTTACTAACTATGGCTACACCTTC
CDR3: CASSQEDSRFTNYGYTF

J: TRBJ1-1
V: TRBV10-3
size: -
D: -
DNA: TGTGCCGTCAAGAAGGATAACACTGAAGCTTTCTTT
CDR3: CAVKKDNTEAFF

J: TRBJ2-7
V: TRBV9
size: many
D: TRBD1
DNA: TGTGCCAGCAGCGACCGGGACAGGGGCTACGAGCAGTACTTC
CDR3: CASSDRDRGYEQYF

J: TRBJ1-4
V: TRBV6-2/TRBV6-3
size: -
D: -
DNA: TGTGCCAGCAGTGTGGTCTATCGTGAAAAACTGTTTTTT
CDR3: CASSVVYREKLFF

J: TRBJ2-3
V: TRBV7-9
size: few
D: TRBD1
DNA: TGTGCCAGCAGCTTAGCTGGGACAGCTAGCACAGATACGCAGTATTTT
CDR3: CASSLAGTASTDTQYF

J: TRBJ2-7
V: TRBV25-1
size: few
D: -
DNA: TGTGCCAGCGGGGCGGACAGCAACAATGAGCAGTACTTC
CDR3: CASGADSNNEQYF

J: TRBJ2-7
V: TRBV27
size: many
D: TRBD1
DNA: TGTGCCAGCAGGCTTACAGGGGCCAATTACGAGCAGTACTTC
CDR3: CASRLTGANYEQYF

J: TRBJ2-1
V: TRBV5-1
size: many
D: -
DNA: TGCGCCAGCAGCTTGTCTGGTGTCGCACTATACAATGAGCAGTTCTTC
CDR3: CASSLSGVALYNEQFF

J: TRBJ1-2
V: TRBV7-2
size: -
D: TRBD1
DNA: TGTGCCAGCAGCTTAGCTACAGGGGATAACTATGGCTACACCTTC
CDR3: CASSLATGDNYGYTF

J: TRBJ1-2
V: TRBV20-1
size: -
D: TRBD1
DNA: TGCAGTGCTAGAGTCAGGGGGAAGAGCTACACCTTC
CDR3: CSARVRGKSYTF